The 22 T cell receptor beta chains presented below share a single source sample, sequenced in a study of identical twins. Each CDR3 protein is one row after TCRdb ran MiXCR on the 5' RACE reads. Among about 720,000 distinct CDR3 sequences listed, about 9.4% were seen once. These data are also associated with another study on yellow fever vaccine responses in identical twins.

Sequences were obtained from PBMCs. The source of these receptors is a woman aged 18-35 years in good health.

This chain joins TRBV12-3 or TRBV12-4 and TRBJ2-1; 9 bases are a match to TRBD1. This CDR3 is 15 amino acids long. With V trimmed by 8 bases and J by 2 bases, 7 bases remained unmatched. The CDR3 bases are TGTGCCAGCCGAACCCGGACAGGGGCCTACAATGAGCAGTTCTTC. Encoded protein: CASRTRTGAYNEQFF.

This clonotype turned up a few times. The V and J genes are TRBV28 and TRBJ2-7; possibly TRBD2 for D (6 bases). The CDR3 contains 14 residues. Per the germline V gene, CDR1 is MDHEN and CDR2 is SYDVKM. The V gene lost 3 bases and the J gene lost 5 bases, with 14 bases spanning the gap. CDR3 protein: CASSFSLLAHEQYF. DNA of the CDR3: TGTGCCAGCAGTTTTTCTTTACTAGCCCACGAGCAGTACTTC.

The chain recombines TRBV7-9 with TRBJ1-1; TRBD1 matches 8 bases. CDR1 is SEHNR, CDR2 FQNEAQ, per germline (reference sequence). CDR3 length: 11 residues. V dropped 5 bases and J dropped 11; count of bases not matched to a gene: 4. In nucleotides, the CDR3 is TGTGCCAGCAGCCAGGGGGCGCAGGCTTTCTTT. Encoded protein: CASSQGAQAFF. Full variable domain (remainder filled in from reference TRBV7-9 and TRBJ1-1): DTGVSQNPRHKITKRGQNVTFRCDPISEHNRLYWYRQTLGQGPEFLTYFQNEAQLEKSRLLSDRFSAERPKGSFSTLEIQRTEQGDSAMYLCASSQGAQAFFGQGTRLTVV.

This clonotype was found a few times. The chain is built from TRBV5-6 and TRBJ2-1; 8 bases match TRBD1. The CDR3 consists of 15 residues. V was clipped by 2 bases and J by 5 bases; unmatched bases: 6. CDR1 SGHDT and CDR2 YYEEEE come from the germline V gene. The CDR3 DNA reads TGTGCCAGCAGCTTACCGGGACAGGAAAACAATGAGCAGTTCTTC. Translation: CASSLPGQENNEQFF.

The rearrangement joins TRBV7-2 to TRBJ2-2; D gene uncertain. Trimming cost V 1 base and J 8 bases, with 8 bases left between them. CDR1 is SGHTA and CDR2 is FQGNSA in the germline V gene. The CDR3 is made up of 13 amino acids. CDR3 nucleotides: TGTGCCAGCAGCTTAGATCTCGCGGGGGAGCTGTTTTTT. Translating gives CASSLDLAGELFF.

In this sample, this clonotype turned up many times. The chain employs TRBV5-1 and TRBJ2-3, with a weak D call TRBD2 (6 bases). Germline CDR1 and CDR2: SGHRS and YFSETQ. CDR3 length: 15 amino acids. V was pared by 5 bases and J by 3 bases, with 16 bases between. The CDR3 loop is CASRSGTLATDTQYF. Written as DNA, the CDR3 is TGCGCCAGCAGATCTGGGACTTTAGCGACAGATACGCAGTATTTT. The full variable domain, completed using reference TRBV5-1 and TRBJ2-3, is KAGVTQTPRYLIKTRGQQVTLSCSPISGHRSVSWYQQTPGQGLQFLFEYFSETQRNKGNFPGRFSGRQFSNSRSEMNVSTLELGDSALYLCASRSGTLATDTQYFGPGTRLTVL.

This clonotype was found many times. The chain couples TRBV18 to TRBJ1-6; 7 bases are shared with TRBD1. V was clipped by 3 bases and J by 0 bases; unmatched bases: 2. This CDR3 has 16 amino acids. Germline-derived CDR1 and CDR2 are KGHSH and LQKENI. The DNA of the CDR3 is TGTGCCAGCTCACCGACAGGGAGCTCCTATAATTCACCCCTCCACTTT. This encodes CASSPTGSSYNSPLHF.

This clonotype was picked up a small number of times. CDR3 sequence: CASSPTGGMYTQYF. CDR3 bases: TGTGCCAGCAGCCCCACAGGGGGCATGTATACGCAGTATTTT. The chain combines TRBV7-9 with TRBJ2-3; 9 nucleotides line up with TRBD1. This CDR3 comprises 14 residues. V lost 5 bases and J lost 7; bases outside the gene matches: 7. Germline assignment: CDR1 SEHNR and CDR2 FQNEAQ (reference sequence). The variable domain in full, completed from reference TRBV7-9 and TRBJ2-3, reads DTGVSQNPRHKITKRGQNVTFRCDPISEHNRLYWYRQTLGQGPEFLTYFQNEAQLEKSRLLSDRFSAERPKGSFSTLEIQRTEQGDSAMYLCASSPTGGMYTQYFGPGTRLTVL.

This clonotype was observed at least ten times. This chain links TRBV7-2 with TRBJ2-7; D is ambiguous. Looked up from germline, CDR1 is SGHTA and CDR2 is FQGNSA. This CDR3 region has 12 residues. The V end was cut by 5 bases, the J end by 2 bases, with 7 bases between. The CDR3 reads CASSLWTYEQYF. The CDR3 DNA is TGTGCCAGCAGCCTCTGGACCTACGAGCAGTACTTC.

This clonotype has only a few counts. The CDR3 protein is CATSGGADTQYF. The CDR3 region has the DNA TGTGCCACGTCCGGGGGGGCAGATACGCAGTATTTT. The chain links TRBV10-3 to TRBJ2-3, with 8 bases identical to TRBD2. CDR3 length: 12 amino acids. Germline CDR1 reads ENHRY; CDR2 reads SYGVKD. V was clipped by 10 bases and J by 4 bases; unmatched bases: 4.

This clonotype was seen only a few times. The V call is TRBV11-2, the J call TRBJ2-7; no firm D call. The CDR3 is 14 amino acids. V was shortened by 0 bases and J by 3 bases, with 9 bases between the two germline ends. CDR1 is SGHAT and CDR2 is FQNNGV in the germline V gene. CDR3 residues: CASSLEQASYEQYF. The CDR3 DNA follows: TGTGCCAGCAGCTTAGAGCAGGCTAGCTACGAGCAGTACTTC.

This clonotype came up a few times. The chain couples TRBV5-1 to TRBJ2-1; TRBD2 matches 13 bases. Germline CDR1 reads SGHRS; CDR2 reads YFSETQ. CDR3 length: 18 amino acids. V was clipped by 4 bases and J by 3 bases; unmatched bases: 10. The CDR3 loop is CASSPGTSGVNIYNEQFF. CDR3 bases: TGCGCCAGCAGCCCGGGGACTAGCGGGGTTAATATCTACAATGAGCAGTTCTTC.

This chain uses TRBV12-3 or TRBV12-4 with TRBJ1-2, with D tentatively TRBD1 (6 bases). The CDR3 has 15 amino acids. V was trimmed by 6 bases and J by 0 bases, leaving 14 bases between them. CDR3 sequence: CASSPGQTTNYGYTF. The CDR3 region has the DNA TGTGCCAGCAGCCCGGGACAAACTACTAACTATGGCTACACCTTC.

This clonotype was observed many times. This rearrangement joins TRBV29-1 to TRBJ2-3; D remains unclear. The V and J ends lost 0 bases and 4 bases respectively, with 8 bases between them. In germline, CDR1 is SQVTM, CDR2 ANQGSEA. This CDR3 is built from 13 residues. Written as DNA, the CDR3 is TGCAGCGTTGAAGACGCTTGGGCAGATACGCAGTATTTT. Protein sequence: CSVEDAWADTQYF.

This clonotype was found many times. The V gene is TRBV2, the J gene TRBJ2-7; 8 positions match TRBD1. CDR1 is SNHLY and CDR2 is FYNNEI in the germline V gene. The CDR3 is made up of 14 amino acids. After removal of 5 bases from V and 2 bases from J, the junction contained 5 bases not matched to a gene. CDR3 protein: CASSRTGSTYEQYF. CDR3 bases: TGTGCCAGCAGTCGGACAGGGTCCACCTACGAGCAGTACTTC.

This rearrangement joins TRBV5-1 to TRBJ2-3, with 10 bases identical to TRBD2. CDR1 SGHRS and CDR2 YFSETQ come from the germline V gene. V lost 4 bases to trimming and J lost 4 bases; unmatched junction nucleotides: 3. CDR3 length equals 14 residues. CDR3 DNA: TGCGCCAGCAGCCCGCTAGCGGGAGCAGATACGCAGTATTTT. This encodes CASSPLAGADTQYF.

This clonotype has more than one count but fewer than ten. The chain recombines TRBV5-5 with TRBJ1-6, with D perhaps matching TRBD1 (5 bases). Trimming shortened V by 4 bases and J by 9 bases, and 20 bases separated the two germline ends. The CDR3 consists of 16 residues. Per the germline V gene, CDR1 is SGHKS and CDR2 is YYEKEE (reference sequence). The CDR3, as DNA: TGTGCCAGCAGCCCTACCCCCGGGACCGATGCTTCACCCCTCCACTTT. Residues: CASSPTPGTDASPLHF.

Worth noting for this clonotype: One base away lies a much larger clone, so this may be a sequencing read error. The chain recombines TRBV7-9 with TRBJ2-1, with D tentatively TRBD1 (5 bases). The CDR3 extends over 15 amino acids. Trimming shortened V by 4 bases and J by 7 bases, and 17 bases separated the two germline ends. CDR1 is SEHNR, CDR2 FQNEAQ, per germline (reference sequence). Here the CDR3 DNA reads TGTGCCAGCAGCTCGTGGGCCAGGGAAGCAAATGAGCAGTTCTTC. Amino acid sequence: CASSSWAREANEQFF.

The J gene is TRBJ2-3, the V gene TRBV23-1; TRBD2 matches at 11 bases. Being an ORF, TRBV23-1 has a function that is uncertain. V dropped 0 bases and J dropped 5; count of bases not matched to a gene: 4. CDR3 length equals 16 residues. CDR3 loop: CASSQSGTSGKDTQYF. CDR3 bases: TGCGCCAGCAGTCAATCCGGGACTAGCGGTAAAGATACGCAGTATTTT.

This clonotype was observed a few times. V gene TRBV3-1 combines with J gene TRBJ2-1, with 12 bases identical to TRBD2. Germline assignment: CDR1 LGHDT and CDR2 YNNKEL (reference sequence). The CDR3 sequence is 16 residues long. V lost 6 bases, J lost 4 bases, and 7 bases stayed unmatched. Here the CDR3 DNA reads TGTGCCAGCAGGGATCTAGCGGGAGGGCCGTACAATGAGCAGTTCTTC. Translating gives CASRDLAGGPYNEQFF.

This clonotype turned up a few times. The rearrangement links TRBV12-3 or TRBV12-4 to TRBJ2-3, with D uncertain. Trimming left V 3 bases short and J 3 bases short, with 13 bases between. This CDR3 has 15 amino acids. CDR3 DNA sequence: TGTGCCAGCAGTTTCCCCCCGACTGAGACAGATACGCAGTATTTT. Translating it yields CASSFPPTETDTQYF.

This chain joins TRBV7-8 and TRBJ1-1; possibly TRBD1 for D (5 bases). Germline CDR1 reads SGHVS; CDR2 reads FQNEAQ. V was pared by 2 bases and J by 6 bases, with 19 bases between. This CDR3 is built from 16 residues. This CDR3 reads CASSLRGDQRQAEAFF. The CDR3 nucleotides read TGTGCCAGCAGCTTACGAGGGGATCAACGGCAGGCTGAAGCTTTCTTT.